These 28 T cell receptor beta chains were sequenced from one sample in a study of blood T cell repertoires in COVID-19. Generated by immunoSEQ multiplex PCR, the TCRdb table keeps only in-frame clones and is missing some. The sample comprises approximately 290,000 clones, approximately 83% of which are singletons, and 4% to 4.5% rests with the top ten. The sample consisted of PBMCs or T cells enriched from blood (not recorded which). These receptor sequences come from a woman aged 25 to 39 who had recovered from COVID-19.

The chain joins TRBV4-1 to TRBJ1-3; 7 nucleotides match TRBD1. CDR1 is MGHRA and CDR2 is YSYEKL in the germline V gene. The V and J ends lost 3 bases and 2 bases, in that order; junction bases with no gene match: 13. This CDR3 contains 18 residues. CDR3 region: CASSHLTRGLVTGNTIYF. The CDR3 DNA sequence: TGCGCCAGCAGCCATTTAACAAGGGGGCTGGTGACTGGAAACACCATATATTTT.

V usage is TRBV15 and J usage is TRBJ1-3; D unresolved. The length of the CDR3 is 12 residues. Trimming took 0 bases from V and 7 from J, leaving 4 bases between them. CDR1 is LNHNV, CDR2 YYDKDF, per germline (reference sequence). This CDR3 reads CATSRESNTIYF. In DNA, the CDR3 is TGTGCCACCAGCAGAGAGAGCAACACCATATATTTT.

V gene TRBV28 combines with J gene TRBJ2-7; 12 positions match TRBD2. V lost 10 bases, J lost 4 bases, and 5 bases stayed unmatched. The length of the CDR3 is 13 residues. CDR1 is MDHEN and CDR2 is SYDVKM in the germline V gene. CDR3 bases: TGTGCCACCACTAGCGGGAGGTGGTACGAGCAGTACTTC. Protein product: CATTSGRWYEQYF.

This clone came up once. This CDR3 is CASMRDSLFRGGYTF. CDR3 coding DNA: TGTGCCAGCATGAGGGACAGCCTCTTTCGGGGCGGCTACACCTTC. The rearrangement links TRBV2 to TRBJ1-2, with TRBD1 matching over 7 bases. CDR3 length equals 15 residues. Germline assignment: CDR1 SNHLY and CDR2 FYNNEI. With V trimmed by 7 bases and J by 8 bases, 16 bases remained unmatched.

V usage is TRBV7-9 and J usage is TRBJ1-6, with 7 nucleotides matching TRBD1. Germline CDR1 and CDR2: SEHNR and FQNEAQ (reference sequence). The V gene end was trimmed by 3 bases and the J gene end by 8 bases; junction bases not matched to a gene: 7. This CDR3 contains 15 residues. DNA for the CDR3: TGTGCCAGCAGCTTCTCGCCGCAGGGGGATTCACCCCTCCACTTT. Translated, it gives CASSFSPQGDSPLHF.

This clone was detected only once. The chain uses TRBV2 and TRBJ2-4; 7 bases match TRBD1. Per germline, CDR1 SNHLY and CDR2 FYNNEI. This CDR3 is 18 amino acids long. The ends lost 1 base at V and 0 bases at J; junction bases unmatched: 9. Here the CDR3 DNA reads TGTGCCAGCAGTGAAGTCCTAGGACAGGCTTTAGCCAAAAACATTCAGTACTTC. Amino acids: CASSEVLGQALAKNIQYF. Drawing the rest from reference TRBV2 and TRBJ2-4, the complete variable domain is EPEVTQTPSHQVTQMGQEVILRCVPISNHLYFYWYRQILGQKVEFLVSFYNNEISEKSEIFDDQFSVERPDGSNFTLKIRSTKLEDSAMYFCASSEVLGQALAKNIQYFGAGTRLSVL.

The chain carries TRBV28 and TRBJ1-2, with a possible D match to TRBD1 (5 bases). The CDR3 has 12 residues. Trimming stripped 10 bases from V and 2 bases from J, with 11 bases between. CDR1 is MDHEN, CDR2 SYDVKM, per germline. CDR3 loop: CATTSGNYGYTF. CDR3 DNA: TGTGCCACCACCTCAGGGAACTATGGCTACACCTTC.

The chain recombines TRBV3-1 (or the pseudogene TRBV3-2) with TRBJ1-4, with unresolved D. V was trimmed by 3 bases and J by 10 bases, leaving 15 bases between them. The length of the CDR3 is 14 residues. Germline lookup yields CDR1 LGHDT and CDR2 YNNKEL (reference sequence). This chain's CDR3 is CASSHAQTEGKLFF. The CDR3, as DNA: TGTGCCAGCAGCCATGCCCAAACGGAGGGAAAACTGTTTTTT.

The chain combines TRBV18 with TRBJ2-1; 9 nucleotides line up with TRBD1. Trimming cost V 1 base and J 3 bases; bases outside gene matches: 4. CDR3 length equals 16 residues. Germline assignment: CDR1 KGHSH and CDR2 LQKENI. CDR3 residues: CASSPLAGQGYNEQFF. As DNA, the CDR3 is TGTGCCAGCTCACCACTGGCGGGACAGGGCTACAATGAGCAGTTCTTC.

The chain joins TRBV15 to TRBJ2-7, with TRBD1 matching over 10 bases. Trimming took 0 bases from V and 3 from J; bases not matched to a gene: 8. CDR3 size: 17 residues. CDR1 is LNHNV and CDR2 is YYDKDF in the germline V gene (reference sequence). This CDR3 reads CATSRDLPGQGLYEQYF. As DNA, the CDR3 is TGTGCCACCAGCAGAGATTTACCGGGACAGGGGCTCTACGAGCAGTACTTC.

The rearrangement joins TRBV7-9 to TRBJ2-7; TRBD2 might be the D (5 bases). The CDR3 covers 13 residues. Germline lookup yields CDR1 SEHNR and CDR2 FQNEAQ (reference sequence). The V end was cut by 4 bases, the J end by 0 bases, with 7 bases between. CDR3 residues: CASSSGLSYEQYF. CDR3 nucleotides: TGTGCCAGCAGCTCCGGACTCTCCTACGAGCAGTACTTC.

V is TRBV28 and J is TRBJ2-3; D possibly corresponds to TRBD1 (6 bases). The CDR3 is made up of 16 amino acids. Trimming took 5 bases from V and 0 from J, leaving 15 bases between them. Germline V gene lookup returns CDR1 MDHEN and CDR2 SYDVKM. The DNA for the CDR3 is TGTGCCAGCAGTCTCAGGACAGCCTCAAGCACAGATACGCAGTATTTT. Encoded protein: CASSLRTASSTDTQYF.

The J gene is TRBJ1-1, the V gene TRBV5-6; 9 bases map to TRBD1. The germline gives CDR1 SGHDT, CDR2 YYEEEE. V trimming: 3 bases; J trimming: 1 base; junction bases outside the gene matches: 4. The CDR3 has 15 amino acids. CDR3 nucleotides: TGTGCCAGCAGCTGGTCGACAGGGGGGAACACTGAAGCTTTCTTT. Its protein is CASSWSTGGNTEAFF. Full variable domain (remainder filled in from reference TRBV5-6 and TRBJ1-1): DAGVTQSPTHLIKTRGQQVTLRCSPKSGHDTVSWYQQALGQGPQFIFQYYEEEERQRGNFPDRFSGHQFPNYSSELNVNALLLGDSALYLCASSWSTGGNTEAFFGQGTRLTVV.

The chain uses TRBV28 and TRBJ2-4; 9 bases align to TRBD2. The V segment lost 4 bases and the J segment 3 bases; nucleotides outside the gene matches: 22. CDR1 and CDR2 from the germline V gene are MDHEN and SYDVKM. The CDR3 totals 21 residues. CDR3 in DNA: TGTGCCAGCAGTTGTTGGGGGAAGCGGGAGGCCCCGGGGTATGGCAAAAACATTCAGTACTTC. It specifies CASSCWGKREAPGYGKNIQYF.

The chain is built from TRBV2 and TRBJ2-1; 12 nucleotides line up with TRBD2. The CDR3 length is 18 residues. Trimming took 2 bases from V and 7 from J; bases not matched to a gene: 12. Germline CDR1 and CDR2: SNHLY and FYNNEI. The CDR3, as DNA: TGTGCCAGCAGTGAAAGGGGGTTCGGGACTAGCGGGTTTAATGAGCAGTTCTTC. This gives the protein CASSERGFGTSGFNEQFF.

CDR3: CASSLMREDSGYTF. The CDR3 DNA follows: TGTGCCAGCAGTTTAATGAGGGAAGATAGTGGCTACACCTTC. This chain uses TRBV28 with TRBJ1-2; D gene ambiguous. Germline values: CDR1 MDHEN, CDR2 SYDVKM. V shed 2 bases and J shed 7 bases, with 14 bases lying between them. The CDR3 extends over 14 amino acids.

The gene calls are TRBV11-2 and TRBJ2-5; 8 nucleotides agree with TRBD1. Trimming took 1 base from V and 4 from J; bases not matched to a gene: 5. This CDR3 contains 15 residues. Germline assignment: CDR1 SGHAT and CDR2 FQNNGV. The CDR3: CASSLGDRRGETQYF. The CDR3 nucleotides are TGTGCCAGCAGCTTAGGGGACAGGAGGGGAGAGACCCAGTACTTC.

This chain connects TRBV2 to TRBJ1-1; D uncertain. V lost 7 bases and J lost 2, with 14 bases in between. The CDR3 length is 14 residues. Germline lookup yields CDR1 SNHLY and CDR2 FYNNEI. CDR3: CASTGRTRNTEAFF. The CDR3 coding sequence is TGTGCCAGCACCGGACGAACTAGAAACACTGAAGCTTTCTTT.

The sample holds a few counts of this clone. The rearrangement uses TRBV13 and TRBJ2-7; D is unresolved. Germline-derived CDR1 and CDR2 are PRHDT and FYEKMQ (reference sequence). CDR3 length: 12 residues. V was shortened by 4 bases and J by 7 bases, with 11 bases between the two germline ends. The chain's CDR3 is CASSSYRREQYF. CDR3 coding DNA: TGTGCCAGCAGCTCCTACCGCCGGGAGCAGTACTTC.

CDR3 bases: TGTGCCAGCACCTACGGGGGACAGGGCGGAGAGCAGTACTTC. Protein: CASTYGGQGGEQYF. The rearrangement uses TRBV7-9 and TRBJ2-7, with 9 nucleotides matching TRBD1. The CDR3 has 14 amino acids. Germline lookup yields CDR1 SEHNR and CDR2 FQNEAQ (reference sequence). The V segment lost 7 bases and the J segment 7 bases; nucleotides outside the gene matches: 11.

The CDR3 spells CASSWTGEDSPLHF. The CDR3 nucleotides are TGCGCCAGCAGCTGGACAGGGGAGGATTCACCCCTCCACTTT. J is TRBJ1-6 and V is TRBV5-1, with TRBD1 identical over 9 bases. V was clipped by 3 bases and J by 8 bases; unmatched bases: 3. This CDR3 is built from 14 residues. Per germline, CDR1 SGHRS and CDR2 YFSETQ.

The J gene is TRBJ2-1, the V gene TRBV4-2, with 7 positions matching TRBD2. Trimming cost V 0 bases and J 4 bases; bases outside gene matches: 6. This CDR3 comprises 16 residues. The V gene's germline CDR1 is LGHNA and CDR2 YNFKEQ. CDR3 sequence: CASSQDQAGSYNEQFF. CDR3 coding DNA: TGTGCCAGCAGCCAAGACCAAGCGGGATCTTACAATGAGCAGTTCTTC.

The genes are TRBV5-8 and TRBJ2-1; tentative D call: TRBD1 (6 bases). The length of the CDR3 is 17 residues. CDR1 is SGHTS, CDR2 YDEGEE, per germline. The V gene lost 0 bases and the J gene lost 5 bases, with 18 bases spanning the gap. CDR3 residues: CASSLDWTRTANNEQFF. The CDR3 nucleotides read TGTGCCAGCAGCTTGGATTGGACCCGGACAGCCAACAATGAGCAGTTCTTC.

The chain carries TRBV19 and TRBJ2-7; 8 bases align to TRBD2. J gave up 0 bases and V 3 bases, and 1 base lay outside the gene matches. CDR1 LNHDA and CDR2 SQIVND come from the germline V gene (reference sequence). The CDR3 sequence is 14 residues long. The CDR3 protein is CASSIGGDSYEQYF. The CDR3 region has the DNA TGTGCCAGTAGTATCGGGGGGGACTCCTACGAGCAGTACTTC.

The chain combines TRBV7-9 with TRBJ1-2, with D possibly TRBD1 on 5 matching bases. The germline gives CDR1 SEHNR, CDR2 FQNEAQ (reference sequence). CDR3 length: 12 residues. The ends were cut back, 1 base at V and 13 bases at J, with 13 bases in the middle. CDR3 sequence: CASSLGGRAATF. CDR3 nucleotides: TGTGCCAGCAGCTTAGGCGGCAGGGCGGCCACCTTC.

The DNA of the CDR3 is TGCGCCAGCAGCTTGGTGGCGGGGCAGTACAATGAGCAGTTCTTC. This encodes CASSLVAGQYNEQFF. The V call is TRBV5-1, the J call TRBJ2-1, with D tentatively TRBD2 (6 bases). The CDR3 is 15 residues long. The V end was cut by 0 bases, the J end by 4 bases, with 11 bases between. Germline CDR1 SGHRS, CDR2 YFSETQ.

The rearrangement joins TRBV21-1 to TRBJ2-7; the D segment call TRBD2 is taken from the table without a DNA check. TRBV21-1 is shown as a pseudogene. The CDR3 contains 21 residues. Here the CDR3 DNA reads TGTGCCAGCAGCAAATACCGAAGGGACACCGGGACTACGAACCACTCCTACGAGCAGTACTTC. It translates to CASSKYRRDTGTTNHSYEQYF.

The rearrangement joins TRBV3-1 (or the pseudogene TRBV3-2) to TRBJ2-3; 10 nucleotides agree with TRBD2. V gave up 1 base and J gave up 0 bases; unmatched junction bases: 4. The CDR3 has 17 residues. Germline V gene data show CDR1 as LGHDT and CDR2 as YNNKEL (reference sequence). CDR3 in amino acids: CASSQGGLAPSTDTQYF. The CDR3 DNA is TGTGCCAGCAGCCAAGGGGGACTAGCGCCTAGCACAGATACGCAGTATTTT.